The rows below give T cell receptor beta chains drawn from one sample of a study of blood T cell repertoires in COVID-19. Profiled with immunoSEQ multiplex PCR; TCRdb holds only in-frame clones, not every one. The data contain 53,000 or so clones, just over 85% of them singletons. The sequenced sample was peripheral blood. The source is a man between 65 and 85 years old with active COVID-19. CDR3s include the opening cysteine and the closing phenylalanine or tryptophan. Fields, in order: CDR3 protein, CDR3 DNA, J gene, clone size, V gene, D gene. A D gene is named only where the DNA matches it firmly. The listing skips clone size in some rows; elsewhere it reads once, few, many or a size class.

cdr3_aa: CASRGQGNQPQHF; cdr3_nt: TGTGCCAGCCGAGGACAGGGCAATCAGCCCCAGCATTTT; j_call: TRBJ1-5; clone_size: -; v_call: TRBV6-5; d_call: TRBD1
cdr3_aa: CASSARDSGNTIYF; cdr3_nt: TGTGCCAGCAGCGCACGGGACTCTGGAAACACCATATATTTT; j_call: TRBJ1-3; clone_size: -; v_call: TRBV9; d_call: -
cdr3_aa: CASSLGRARISYNEQFF; cdr3_nt: TGCGCCAGCAGCTTGGGGAGAGCCAGAATTTCCTACAATGAGCAGTTCTTC; j_call: TRBJ2-1; clone_size: -; v_call: TRBV5-1; d_call: -
cdr3_aa: CASSLRQDIVAEAFF; cdr3_nt: TGTGCCAGCAGCTTGCGACAAGATATAGTGGCTGAAGCTTTCTTT; j_call: TRBJ1-1; clone_size: -; v_call: TRBV5-6; d_call: -
cdr3_aa: CASSLGQGFYEQYF; cdr3_nt: TGTGCCAGCAGCTTAGGACAGGGGTTCTACGAGCAGTACTTC; j_call: TRBJ2-7; clone_size: -; v_call: TRBV7-2; d_call: TRBD1
cdr3_aa: CASSQDPVTSNEQFF; cdr3_nt: TGCGCCAGCAGCCAAGATCCTGTGACATCCAATGAGCAGTTCTTC; j_call: TRBJ2-1; clone_size: -; v_call: TRBV4-1; d_call: -
cdr3_aa: CASGQGAGELFF; cdr3_nt: TGTGCCAGCGGCCAGGGGGCAGGGGAGCTGTTTTTT; j_call: TRBJ2-2; clone_size: -; v_call: TRBV7-3; d_call: TRBD1
cdr3_aa: CASSPPGLAGARQFF; cdr3_nt: TGTGCCAGCTCACCCCCGGGACTAGCGGGGGCTCGGCAGTTCTTC; j_call: TRBJ2-1; clone_size: -; v_call: TRBV18; d_call: TRBD2
cdr3_aa: CASSIEAGTFSGNTIYF; cdr3_nt: TGTGCCAGTAGTATAGAGGCGGGGACGTTCTCTGGAAACACCATATATTTT; j_call: TRBJ1-3; clone_size: -; v_call: TRBV19; d_call: -
cdr3_aa: CASSQGTYNQPQHF; cdr3_nt: TGTGCCAGCAGTCAGGGGACATATAATCAGCCCCAGCATTTT; j_call: TRBJ1-5; clone_size: few; v_call: TRBV6-2/TRBV6-3; d_call: -
cdr3_aa: CATGTGNTEAFF; cdr3_nt: TGTGCCACCGGGACAGGGAACACTGAAGCTTTCTTT; j_call: TRBJ1-1; clone_size: -; v_call: TRBV10-3; d_call: TRBD1
cdr3_aa: CASSRLSFGELFF; cdr3_nt: TGTGCCAGCAGCCGCCTCAGTTTCGGGGAGCTGTTTTTT; j_call: TRBJ2-2; clone_size: -; v_call: TRBV11-3; d_call: -
cdr3_aa: CASSTHTPGNSPLHF; cdr3_nt: TGTGCCAGCAGCACGCACACCCCGGGGAATTCACCCCTCCACTTT; j_call: TRBJ1-6; clone_size: many; v_call: TRBV7-2; d_call: -
cdr3_aa: CASSPPERGPLGNEQYF; cdr3_nt: TGTGCCAGCTCACCACCAGAGCGGGGCCCCCTCGGTAACGAGCAGTACTTC; j_call: TRBJ2-7; clone_size: -; v_call: TRBV18; d_call: TRBD2
cdr3_aa: CASSLGQGAYEQYF; cdr3_nt: TGTGCCAGCAGCTTGGGACAGGGGGCCTACGAGCAGTACTTC; j_call: TRBJ2-7; clone_size: -; v_call: TRBV7-9; d_call: TRBD1
cdr3_aa: CASSVDPGQGSDYGYTF; cdr3_nt: TGTGCCAGCAGCGTAGACCCCGGACAGGGCAGCGACTATGGCTACACCTTC; j_call: TRBJ1-2; clone_size: -; v_call: TRBV9; d_call: TRBD1
cdr3_aa: CASSYNRVGETQYF; cdr3_nt: TGTGCCAGCAGTTACAACAGGGTCGGGGAGACCCAGTACTTC; j_call: TRBJ2-5; clone_size: -; v_call: TRBV6-5; d_call: -
cdr3_aa: CASSVKQAELSYEQYF; cdr3_nt: TGCGCCAGCAGCGTTAAACAGGCGGAGCTCTCCTACGAGCAGTACTTC; j_call: TRBJ2-7; clone_size: -; v_call: TRBV5-1; d_call: -
cdr3_aa: CASSVGTGYGYTF; cdr3_nt: TGTGCCAGCAGCGTAGGGACAGGGTATGGCTACACCTTC; j_call: TRBJ1-2; clone_size: -; v_call: TRBV9; d_call: TRBD1
cdr3_aa: CASSQAGTGHMNTEAFF; cdr3_nt: TGTGCCAGCAGTCAAGCCGGGACAGGGCACATGAACACTGAAGCTTTCTTT; j_call: TRBJ1-1; clone_size: -; v_call: TRBV3-1/TRBV3-2; d_call: TRBD1
cdr3_aa: CASSRTAGDGYTF; cdr3_nt: TGCGCCAGCAGCAGGACTGCCGGGGATGGCTACACCTTC; j_call: TRBJ1-2; clone_size: -; v_call: TRBV5-1; d_call: -
cdr3_aa: CASSFLRYTF; cdr3_nt: TGTGCCAGCAGTTTCCTCCGGTACACCTTC; j_call: TRBJ1-2; clone_size: -; v_call: TRBV6-5; d_call: -
cdr3_aa: CASSPQGAGNTIYF; cdr3_nt: TGTGCCAGCAGCCCACAGGGAGCTGGAAACACCATATATTTT; j_call: TRBJ1-3; clone_size: -; v_call: TRBV7-9; d_call: -
cdr3_aa: CASSRRASIGTEGDEKLFF; cdr3_nt: TGTGCCAGCTCACGTAGGGCGTCTATTGGGACAGAGGGAGATGAAAAACTGTTTTTT; j_call: TRBJ1-4; clone_size: -; v_call: TRBV18; d_call: TRBD1
cdr3_aa: CASSTEMNTEAFF; cdr3_nt: TGTGCCAGTAGTACCGAGATGAACACTGAAGCTTTCTTT; j_call: TRBJ1-1; clone_size: -; v_call: TRBV19; d_call: -
cdr3_aa: CASSYDLAGSGAQYF; cdr3_nt: TGTGCCAGCAGTTACGATTTAGCGGGCTCCGGGGCCCAGTACTTC; j_call: TRBJ2-5; clone_size: -; v_call: TRBV6-6; d_call: TRBD2
cdr3_aa: CASSVAGSNTGELFF; cdr3_nt: TGTGCCAGCAGCGTAGCAGGGTCGAACACCGGGGAGCTGTTTTTT; j_call: TRBJ2-2; clone_size: -; v_call: TRBV9; d_call: -
cdr3_aa: CATRGARTTGELFF; cdr3_nt: TGTGCCACCAGGGGGGCGAGAACTACCGGGGAGCTGTTTTTT; j_call: TRBJ2-2; clone_size: -; v_call: TRBV15; d_call: -
cdr3_aa: CATRGLYTGELFF; cdr3_nt: TGTGCAACGAGGGGGCTGTACACCGGGGAGCTGTTTTTT; j_call: TRBJ2-2; clone_size: many; v_call: TRBV11-2; d_call: TRBD1
cdr3_aa: CASSHWDSTLSTDTQYF; cdr3_nt: TGTGCCAGCAGCCACTGGGACAGCACCCTTAGCACAGATACGCAGTATTTT; j_call: TRBJ2-3; clone_size: once; v_call: TRBV3-1/TRBV3-2; d_call: TRBD1
cdr3_aa: CASSSINHGVWTEAFF; cdr3_nt: TGTGCCAGCAGCAGTATAAATCACGGGGTTTGGACTGAAGCTTTCTTT; j_call: TRBJ1-1; clone_size: -; v_call: TRBV7-9; d_call: -
cdr3_aa: CASSPPPGGGFANTGELFF; cdr3_nt: TGTGCCAGCAGCCCCCCCCCAGGGGGCGGCTTCGCGAACACCGGGGAGCTGTTTTTT; j_call: TRBJ2-2; clone_size: -; v_call: TRBV7-2; d_call: TRBD1
cdr3_aa: CASSSTTANTEAFF; cdr3_nt: TGTGCCAGCAGCTCGACGACAGCGAACACTGAAGCTTTCTTT; j_call: TRBJ1-1; clone_size: -; v_call: TRBV11-2; d_call: -